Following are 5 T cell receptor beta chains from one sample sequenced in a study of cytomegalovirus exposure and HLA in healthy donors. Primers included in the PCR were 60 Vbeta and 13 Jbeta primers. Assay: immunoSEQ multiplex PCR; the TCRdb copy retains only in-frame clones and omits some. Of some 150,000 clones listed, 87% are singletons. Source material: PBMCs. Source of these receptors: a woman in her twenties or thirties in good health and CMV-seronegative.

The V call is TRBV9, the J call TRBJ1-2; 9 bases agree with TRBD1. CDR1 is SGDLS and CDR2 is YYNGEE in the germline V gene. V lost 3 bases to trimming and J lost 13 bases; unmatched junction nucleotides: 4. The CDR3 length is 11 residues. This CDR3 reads CASSGTGALTF. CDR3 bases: TGTGCCAGCAGCGGGACAGGGGCCCTCACCTTC.

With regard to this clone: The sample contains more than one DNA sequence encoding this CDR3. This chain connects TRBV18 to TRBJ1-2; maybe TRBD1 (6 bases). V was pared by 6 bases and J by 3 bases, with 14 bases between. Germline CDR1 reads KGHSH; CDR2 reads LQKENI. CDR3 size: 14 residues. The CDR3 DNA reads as TGTGCCAGCTCCCCTACAGGGACGGACTATGGCTACACCTTC. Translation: CASSPTGTDYGYTF.

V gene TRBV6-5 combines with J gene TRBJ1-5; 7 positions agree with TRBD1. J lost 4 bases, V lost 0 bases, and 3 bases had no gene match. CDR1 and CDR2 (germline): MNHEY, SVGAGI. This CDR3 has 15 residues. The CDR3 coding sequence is TGTGCCAGCAGTTACTCCCCGACAGGGAATCAGCCCCAGCATTTT. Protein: CASSYSPTGNQPQHF.

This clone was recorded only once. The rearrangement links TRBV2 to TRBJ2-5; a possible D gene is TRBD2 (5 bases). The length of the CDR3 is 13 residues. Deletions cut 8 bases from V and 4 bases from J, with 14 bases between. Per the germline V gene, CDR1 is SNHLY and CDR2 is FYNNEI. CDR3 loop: CASHWEWRETQYF. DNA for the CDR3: TGTGCCAGCCATTGGGAGTGGCGAGAGACCCAGTACTTC.

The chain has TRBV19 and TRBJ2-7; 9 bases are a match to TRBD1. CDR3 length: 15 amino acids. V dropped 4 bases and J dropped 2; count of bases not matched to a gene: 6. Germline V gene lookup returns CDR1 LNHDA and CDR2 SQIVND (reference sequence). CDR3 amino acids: CASSKTGGSTYEQYF. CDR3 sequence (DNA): TGTGCCAGTAGTAAGACAGGGGGATCTACCTACGAGCAGTACTTC.